This entry features one TCR beta chain sequence. A second PCR of about 6 to 11 cycles used a sample-barcoded 5' primer and a J-beta primer mix. Each CDR3 protein gets one entry after TCRdb re-called the 5' RACE reads with MiXCR. The sample records 700,000 to 850,000 distinct CDR3 sequences, roughly 35% being singletons. The data stem from a study of blood T cells in healthy people across ages. The CDR3 has 12 amino acids. V was clipped by 4 bases and J by 1 base, with 7 bases between them. From germline, CDR1 is SQVTM and CDR2 ANQGSEA. The sequence came from a man aged 18 to 30 in good health. Material: blood. The chain links TRBV29-1 to TRBJ1-1; D unresolved. The CDR3 loop reads CSVVRANTEAFF. CDR3 nucleotides: TGCAGCGTTGTGCGAGCGAACACTGAAGCTTTCTTT.